The rows below give T cell receptor beta chains drawn from one sample of a study of shared clonotypes between healthy human individuals. Method: immunoSEQ multiplex PCR; TCRdb's copy keeps in-frame clones and lacks some. Among under 600,000 clones listed, roughly 95% were seen once. Sample: naive CD4+ T cells sorted from blood. The receptor source for this set is a woman in her twenties or thirties in good health. Both conserved end residues are part of each CDR3. A D gene is named only where the DNA matches it firmly. Where a row states a size, it is once, few, many or the class of an expanded clone; other rows omit it.

D gene	J gene	V gene	clone size	CDR3 protein	CDR3 DNA
NA	TRBJ1-1	TRBV19	NA	CASEEGINTEAFF	TGTGCCAGTGAGGAGGGGATCAACACTGAAGCTTTCTTT
TRBD2	TRBJ2-3	TRBV6-6	NA	CASSTSGSTDTQYF	TGTGCCAGCAGCACTAGCGGGAGCACAGATACGCAGTATTTT
NA	TRBJ2-7	TRBV5-5	NA	CASSFYSYEQYF	TGTGCCAGCAGCTTCTACTCCTACGAGCAGTACTTC
NA	TRBJ2-1	TRBV5-1	NA	CASSVDFAFGNEQFF	TGCGCCAGCAGCGTGGACTTCGCTTTTGGCAATGAGCAGTTCTTC
TRBD1	TRBJ2-1	TRBV30	NA	CAWTGTGFDEQFF	TGTGCCTGGACCGGGACAGGGTTCGATGAGCAGTTCTTC
NA	TRBJ1-1	TRBV2	NA	CASVLGGQGKSDTEAFF	TGTGCCAGCGTACTCGGGGGGCAGGGAAAGAGCGACACTGAAGCTTTCTTT
TRBD1	TRBJ1-2	TRBV28	NA	CASSLYLGQAPSGYTF	TGTGCCAGCAGTTTATATCTAGGACAGGCCCCCTCTGGCTACACCTTC
NA	TRBJ2-7	TRBV10-3	NA	CAIINTTSLYEQYF	TGTGCCATCATTAATACGACAAGCCTCTACGAGCAGTACTTC
NA	TRBJ1-2	TRBV5-1	NA	CASSSENNYGYTF	TGCGCCAGCAGTTCTGAAAATAACTATGGCTACACCTTC
NA	TRBJ1-1	TRBV28	NA	CASSPGTVNTEAFF	TGTGCCAGCAGTCCCGGGACGGTTAACACTGAAGCTTTCTTT
TRBD1	TRBJ2-7	TRBV4-1	once	CASSQGQGIEQYF	TGCGCCAGCAGCCAAGGACAGGGCATCGAGCAGTACTTC
NA	TRBJ2-6	TRBV27	NA	CASSSPPRFGSGANVLTF	TGTGCCAGCAGTTCCCCCCCCCGTTTCGGCTCTGGGGCCAACGTCCTGACTTTC
NA	TRBJ1-1	TRBV6-1	NA	CASSEGTEAFF	TGTGCCAGCAGTGAGGGCACTGAAGCTTTCTTT
NA	TRBJ2-3	TRBV5-4	NA	CASSLAVGVSTDTQYF	TGTGCCAGCAGCTTGGCGGTGGGGGTTAGCACAGATACGCAGTATTTT
TRBD1	TRBJ2-7	TRBV2	NA	CASSYQGAGEQYF	TGTGCCAGCAGTTATCAGGGGGCTGGGGAGCAGTACTTC
NA	TRBJ1-1	TRBV30	NA	CARSRLDTTEAFF	TGTGCCCGATCGCGGCTAGATACCACTGAAGCTTTCTTT
NA	TRBJ1-6	TRBV30	NA	CASGRDNSPLHF	TGTGCCTCGGGGCGGGATAATTCACCCCTCCACTTT
TRBD2	TRBJ2-2	TRBV4-1	NA	CASSQLGVAGANTGELFF	TGCGCCAGCAGCCAGCTGGGGGTAGCGGGAGCGAACACCGGGGAGCTGTTTTTT
NA	TRBJ1-5	TRBV30	NA	CAYTEGNQPQHF	TGTGCTTACACGGAGGGCAATCAGCCCCAGCATTTT
NA	TRBJ1-5	TRBV6-1	NA	CASSDRRFGPHQPQHF	TGTGCCAGCAGTGATCGAAGGTTCGGTCCCCATCAGCCCCAGCATTTT
NA	TRBJ2-2	TRBV10-3	NA	CAISKLAYGDTGELFF	TGTGCCATCAGTAAACTAGCTTACGGAGACACCGGGGAGCTGTTTTTT
NA	TRBJ2-6	TRBV21-1	NA	CASSKERETGGFSGANVLTF	TGTGCCAGCAGCAAAGAAAGGGAAACAGGGGGGTTCTCTGGGGCCAACGTCCTGACTTTC
NA	TRBJ2-1	TRBV7-2	NA	CASSLLGYNEQFF	TGTGCCAGCAGCTTATTAGGATACAATGAGCAGTTCTTC
TRBD1	TRBJ2-7	TRBV4-1	once	CASSQPQGAPPEQYF	TGCGCCAGCAGCCAACCACAGGGGGCGCCTCCCGAGCAGTACTTC
NA	TRBJ2-2	TRBV4-1	NA	CASSQLFRVTGELFF	TGCGCCAGCAGCCAGCTATTCAGGGTTACCGGGGAGCTGTTTTTT
NA	TRBJ2-7	TRBV28	NA	CASKGSGWYEQYF	TGTGCCAGCAAAGGATCAGGGTGGTACGAGCAGTACTTC
NA	TRBJ1-1	TRBV30	once	CAWSPLNTEAFF	TGTGCCTGGAGCCCCCTGAACACTGAAGCTTTCTTT
NA	TRBJ2-7	TRBV27	NA	CASSLWVGNEQYF	TGTGCCAGCAGTTTATGGGTGGGGAACGAGCAGTACTTC
NA	TRBJ1-1	TRBV6-4	NA	CASQRQAGANTEAFF	TGTGCCAGCCAACGCCAAGCGGGGGCGAACACTGAAGCTTTCTTT
TRBD1	TRBJ2-1	TRBV29-1	NA	CSVSDRGLYNEQFF	TGCAGCGTTTCTGACAGGGGGCTCTACAATGAGCAGTTCTTC
NA	TRBJ2-1	TRBV28	NA	CASRAQGASYNEQFF	TGTGCCAGCAGGGCCCAAGGCGCATCCTACAATGAGCAGTTCTTC
NA	TRBJ2-1	TRBV28	NA	CASNPGPSRDEQFF	TGTGCCAGCAATCCTGGCCCGAGTCGCGATGAGCAGTTCTTC
TRBD2	TRBJ2-2	TRBV2	NA	CASSEFAGGLSTGELFF	TGTGCCAGCAGTGAATTTGCGGGAGGTCTTAGCACCGGGGAGCTGTTTTTT
NA	TRBJ2-2	TRBV10-3	once	CAISESLGVTGELFF	TGTGCCATCAGTGAGTCCCTAGGCGTGACCGGGGAGCTGTTTTTT
NA	TRBJ2-7	TRBV19	NA	CASRDRDSYEQYF	TGTGCCAGTAGGGACAGAGACTCCTACGAGCAGTACTTC
NA	TRBJ2-1	TRBV7-9	NA	CASNIYNEQFF	TGTGCCAGCAACATTTACAATGAGCAGTTCTTC
TRBD1	TRBJ2-1	TRBV7-8	NA	CASSHRGKELSSYNEQFF	TGTGCCAGCAGCCACAGGGGTAAAGAACTCAGCTCCTACAATGAGCAGTTCTTC
NA	TRBJ2-7	TRBV11-3	NA	CASSLVGNPHEQYF	TGTGCCAGCAGCTTAGTGGGAAACCCCCACGAGCAGTACTTC
NA	TRBJ1-1	TRBV6-5	NA	CASSYSGQGLTEAFF	TGTGCCAGCAGTTACTCGGGGCAGGGACTCACTGAAGCTTTCTTT
TRBD1	TRBJ2-7	TRBV28	NA	CASSTTGQGPYEQYF	TGTGCCAGCAGTACAACAGGACAGGGCCCCTACGAGCAGTACTTC
NA	TRBJ1-5	TRBV6-5	NA	CASPPLSPQSTDF	TGTGCCAGCCCCCCCTTGTCCCCCCAATCGACAGATTTT
NA	TRBJ1-1	TRBV28	NA	CASSFAAGYLTEAFF	TGTGCCAGCAGTTTCGCTGCTGGGTATCTCACTGAAGCTTTCTTT
NA	TRBJ2-3	TRBV28	NA	CASSKTPRSDTQYF	TGTGCCAGCAGTAAAACCCCTAGGTCAGATACGCAGTATTTT
NA	TRBJ1-1	TRBV5-6	NA	CASSWTVPMNTEAFF	TGTGCCAGCAGCTGGACAGTCCCCATGAACACTGAAGCTTTCTTT
NA	TRBJ2-2	TRBV7-9	once	CASSLRQATGELFF	TGTGCCAGCAGCTTAAGGCAGGCCACCGGGGAGCTGTTTTTT
TRBD1	TRBJ1-5	TRBV28	NA	CASSKPGTGFTNQPQHF	TGTGCCAGCAGTAAACCAGGGACAGGGTTTACAAATCAGCCCCAGCATTTT
NA	TRBJ1-1	TRBV12-5	NA	CASGLVGGLNTEAFF	TGTGCTAGTGGTTTGGTGGGAGGGCTGAACACTGAAGCTTTCTTT
NA	TRBJ2-3	TRBV1	NA	CTSSPNSPSTDTQYF	TGCACCAGCAGCCCCAATAGCCCAAGCACAGATACGCAGTATTTT
NA	TRBJ2-1	TRBV27	NA	CASSQRSFEQFF	TGTGCCAGCAGTCAGCGGTCTTTTGAGCAGTTCTTC
NA	TRBJ2-7	TRBV5-1	NA	CASSIGTLGTAHEQYF	TGCGCCAGCAGCATTGGTACTTTAGGGACGGCTCACGAGCAGTACTTC
TRBD2	TRBJ2-7	TRBV7-8	NA	CASSAREGARSYEQYF	TGTGCCAGCAGCGCGCGGGAGGGGGCTAGGTCCTACGAGCAGTACTTC
NA	TRBJ1-2	TRBV28	NA	CASSPYRELYGYTF	TGTGCCAGCAGTCCGTACAGGGAACTCTATGGCTACACCTTC
TRBD1	TRBJ2-7	TRBV29-1	once	CSVMTGVPHEQYF	TGCAGCGTAATGACAGGGGTCCCCCACGAGCAGTACTTC
NA	TRBJ2-5	TRBV30	NA	CAWSQGNSIQETQYF	TGTGCCTGGAGTCAGGGGAACTCAATCCAAGAGACCCAGTACTTC